One and the same sample provided the 15 T cell receptor beta chains below, sequenced in a study of T cell clonotyping in hematopoietic cell transplantation. Clones were sequenced by immunoSEQ multiplex PCR, and TCRdb holds only the in-frame ones, with some missing. The sample carries roughly 27,000 clones, more than 90% recorded once. Sample: peripheral blood mononuclear cells. The receptors stem from a man aged 45 to 65 in good health. Some clones in this sample may be carry-over from other donors' samples.

The chain links TRBV6-1 to TRBJ1-2; TRBD1 agrees at 9 bases. V lost 11 bases and J lost 4; bases outside the gene matches: 11. The CDR3 runs 14 residues. The germline V gene encodes CDR1 MNHNS and CDR2 SASEGT. The CDR3 DNA reads as TGTGCCGGATCGACCTCACAGGGGGCCTATGGCTACACCTTC. Amino acid sequence: CAGSTSQGAYGYTF.

This chain connects TRBV6-1 to TRBJ1-2, with unresolved D. CDR1 and CDR2 (germline): MNHNS, SASEGT. V dropped 3 bases and J dropped 8 bases, with 13 bases sitting between them. The length of the CDR3 is 13 residues. CDR3 residues: CASSDRTGLGYTF. The CDR3 nucleotides are TGTGCCAGCAGTGACCGCACGGGGTTGGGCTACACCTTC.

This clone was picked up a small number of times. The chain employs TRBV18 and TRBJ1-1; possibly TRBD1 for D (6 bases). The V gene lost 3 bases and the J gene lost 3 bases, with 11 bases spanning the gap. The length of the CDR3 is 14 residues. Per the germline V gene, CDR1 is KGHSH and CDR2 is LQKENI. The CDR3, as DNA: TGTGCCAGCTCACCGCGACAGGCGGACACTGAAGCTTTCTTT. It is translated as CASSPRQADTEAFF.

This clone was observed once. This chain joins TRBV4-3 and TRBJ1-2; no clear D gene. Trimming cost V 0 bases and J 2 bases, with 13 bases left between them. This CDR3 region has 16 residues. The germline gives CDR1 LGHNA, CDR2 YSLEER. The CDR3 sequence is CASSQDQPDGNYGYTF. CDR3 sequence (DNA): TGCGCCAGCAGCCAAGATCAACCAGACGGGAACTATGGCTACACCTTC.

The chain employs TRBV27 and TRBJ2-7; D is perhaps TRBD1 (6 bases). The V end was cut by 6 bases, the J end by 7 bases, with 19 bases between. The CDR3 contains 14 residues. Germline V gene data show CDR1 as MNHEY and CDR2 as SMNVEV (reference sequence). This CDR3 reads CASRNRAQIGEQYF. Here the CDR3 DNA reads TGTGCCAGCAGGAACAGGGCCCAGATAGGGGAGCAGTACTTC.

CDR3: CASSPRRDTQYF. The CDR3 DNA reads as TGTGCCAGCAGCCCAAGGCGTGATACGCAGTATTTT. The chain carries TRBV7-2 and TRBJ2-3, with D uncertain. Trimming took off 5 bases at V and 6 bases at J, with 9 bases between the two ends. The V gene's germline CDR1 is SGHTA and CDR2 FQGNSA. The CDR3 length is 12 residues. The whole variable domain, filled in from reference TRBV7-2 and TRBJ2-3, reads GAGVSQSPSNKVTEKGKDVELRCDPISGHTALYWYRQSLGQGLEFLIYFQGNSAPDKSGLPSDRFSAERTGGSVSTLTIQRTQQEDSAVYLCASSPRRDTQYFGPGTRLTVL.

The rearrangement links TRBV7-2 to TRBJ1-3; no firm D call. The V end lost 2 bases, the J end lost 0 bases, and 8 bases lay between the germline ends. Germline lookup yields CDR1 SGHTA and CDR2 FQGNSA. The CDR3 is made up of 15 amino acids. The CDR3 is CASSLLVDSGNTIYF. The CDR3 coding sequence is TGTGCCAGCAGCTTATTGGTCGACTCTGGAAACACCATATATTTT.

This sequence joins TRBV19 and TRBJ1-5; no definite D call. The CDR3 spans 14 residues. CDR1 is LNHDA, CDR2 SQIVND, per germline (reference sequence). Deletions cut 2 bases from V and 0 bases from J, with 5 bases between. DNA of the CDR3: TGTGCCAGTAGTATACAGGATAGCAATCAGCCCCAGCATTTT. It translates to CASSIQDSNQPQHF.

V gene TRBV29-1 combines with J gene TRBJ1-5; TRBD1 agrees at 7 bases. V was pared by 4 bases and J by 11 bases, with 8 bases of the junction left unmatched. The CDR3 loop spans 12 amino acids. Germline V gives CDR1 SQVTM, CDR2 ANQGSEA. CDR3 sequence: CSVVLRQGSQHF. In nucleotides, the CDR3 is TGCAGCGTTGTACTTCGACAGGGTTCCCAGCATTTT. Full variable domain (rest looked up from reference TRBV29-1 and TRBJ1-5): SAVISQKPSRDICQRGTSLTIQCQVDSQVTMMFWYRQQPGQSLTLIATANQGSEATYESGFVIDKFPISRPNLTFSTLTVSNMSPEDSSIYLCSVVLRQGSQHFGDGTRLSIL.

The J gene is TRBJ1-6, the V gene TRBV30, with D possibly being TRBD1 (6 bases). The CDR3 is made up of 16 amino acids. V was shortened by 1 base and J by 5 bases, with 15 bases between the two germline ends. CDR1 is GTSNPN, CDR2 SVGIG, per germline (reference sequence). The CDR3: CAWSALRGRNNSPLHF. The DNA for the CDR3 is TGTGCCTGGAGTGCCCTCAGGGGCCGGAATAATTCACCCCTCCACTTT.

The CDR3: CASSQDTGGPNEKLFF. CDR3 bases: TGCGCCAGCAGCCAAGATACGGGAGGTCCTAATGAAAAACTGTTTTTT. The V gene is TRBV4-3, the J gene TRBJ1-4; D gene uncertain. V lost 0 bases and J lost 3, with 11 bases in between. CDR3 length: 16 residues. Per germline, CDR1 LGHNA and CDR2 YSLEER.

The DNA for the CDR3 is TGCAGCGTCCGGACAGGGAGTTCTGGGGCCAACGTCCTGACTTTC. Its translation is CSVRTGSSGANVLTF. The chain employs TRBV29-1 and TRBJ2-6; 8 bases fit TRBD1. The ends lost 6 bases at V and 1 base at J; junction bases unmatched: 5. Per the germline V gene, CDR1 is SQVTM and CDR2 is ANQGSEA. The CDR3 length is 15 residues. Variable domain in full (rest from reference TRBV29-1 and TRBJ2-6): SAVISQKPSRDICQRGTSLTIQCQVDSQVTMMFWYRQQPGQSLTLIATANQGSEATYESGFVIDKFPISRPNLTFSTLTVSNMSPEDSSIYLCSVRTGSSGANVLTFGAGSRLTVL.

The V call is TRBV19, the J call TRBJ1-6, with 10 bases that match TRBD1. The germline V gene has CDR1 LNHDA and CDR2 SQIVND (reference sequence). The junction had 3 bases not matched to a gene; V was cut back by 5 bases and J by 8 bases. The CDR3 length is 14 residues. The CDR3 sequence: CASSWDRGDSPLHF. CDR3 bases: TGTGCCAGTAGTTGGGACAGGGGAGATTCACCCCTCCACTTT.

The V and J genes are TRBV7-9 and TRBJ1-1; D is perhaps TRBD1 (6 bases). Trimming left V 7 bases short and J 1 base short, with 19 bases between. This CDR3 has 16 residues. Germline V gene lookup returns CDR1 SEHNR and CDR2 FQNEAQ (reference sequence). For the CDR3, the DNA is TGTGCCAGCACCTCTTTGGGGGGCTCTGGGAACACTGAAGCTTTCTTT. As protein: CASTSLGGSGNTEAFF.

The chain uses TRBV7-2 and TRBJ2-3; no definite D call. This CDR3 region has 14 residues. Germline CDR1 is SGHTA and CDR2 is FQGNSA. The V end lost 1 base, the J end lost 9 bases, and 14 bases lay between the germline ends. CDR3 sequence reads: CASSLGVQVNTQYF. Here the CDR3 DNA reads TGTGCCAGCAGCTTAGGCGTCCAAGTTAACACGCAGTATTTT.